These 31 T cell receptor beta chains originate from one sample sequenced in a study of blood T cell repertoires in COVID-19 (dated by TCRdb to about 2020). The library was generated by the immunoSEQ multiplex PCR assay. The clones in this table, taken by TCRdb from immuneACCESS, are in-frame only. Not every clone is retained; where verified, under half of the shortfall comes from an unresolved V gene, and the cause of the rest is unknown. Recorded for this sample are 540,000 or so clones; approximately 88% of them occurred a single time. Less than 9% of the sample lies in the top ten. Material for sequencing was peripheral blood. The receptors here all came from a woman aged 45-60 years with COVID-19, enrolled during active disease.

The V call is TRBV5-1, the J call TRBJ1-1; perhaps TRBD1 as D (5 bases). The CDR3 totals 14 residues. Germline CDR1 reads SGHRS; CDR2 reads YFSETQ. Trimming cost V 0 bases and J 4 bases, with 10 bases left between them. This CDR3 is CASSLEQGSTEAFF. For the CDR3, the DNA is TGCGCCAGCAGCTTGGAGCAGGGAAGCACTGAAGCTTTCTTT.

The CDR3 here is CATSALIPGTSTGELFF. CDR3 coding DNA: TGTGCCACCAGTGCCTTAATCCCCGGGACTAGCACCGGGGAGCTGTTTTTT. V and J are TRBV24-1 and TRBJ2-2; 8 bases match TRBD2. Germline-derived CDR1 and CDR2 are KGHDR and SFDVKD. J was trimmed by 4 bases and V by 5 bases; bases with no gene match: 11. The CDR3 has 17 amino acids.

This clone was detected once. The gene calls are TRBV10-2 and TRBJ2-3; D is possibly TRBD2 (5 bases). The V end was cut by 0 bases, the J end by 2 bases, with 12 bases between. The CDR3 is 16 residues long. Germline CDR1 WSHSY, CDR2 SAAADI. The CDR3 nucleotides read TGCGCCAGCAGTGAGTCGATGAGCGGAATCACAGATACGCAGTATTTT. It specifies CASSESMSGITDTQYF.

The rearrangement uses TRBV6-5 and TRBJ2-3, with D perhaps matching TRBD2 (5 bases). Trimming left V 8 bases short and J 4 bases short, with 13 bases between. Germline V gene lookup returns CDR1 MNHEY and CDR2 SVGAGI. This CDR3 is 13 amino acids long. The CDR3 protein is CASADLLPDTQYF. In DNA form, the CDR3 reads TGTGCCAGCGCGGACTTGCTCCCAGATACGCAGTATTTT.

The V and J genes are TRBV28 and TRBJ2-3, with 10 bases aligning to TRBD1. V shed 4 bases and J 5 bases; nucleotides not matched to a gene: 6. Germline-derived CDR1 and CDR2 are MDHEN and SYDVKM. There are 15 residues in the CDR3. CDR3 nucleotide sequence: TGTGCCAGCAGTTGGGACAGGGGACGGAGAGATACGCAGTATTTT. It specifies CASSWDRGRRDTQYF.

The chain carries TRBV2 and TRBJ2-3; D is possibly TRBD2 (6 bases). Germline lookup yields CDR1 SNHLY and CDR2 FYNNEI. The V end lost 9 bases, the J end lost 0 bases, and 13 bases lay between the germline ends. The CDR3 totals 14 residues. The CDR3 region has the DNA TGTGCCAGAGAGGGAGGTCGGAGCACAGATACGCAGTATTTT. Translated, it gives CAREGGRSTDTQYF.

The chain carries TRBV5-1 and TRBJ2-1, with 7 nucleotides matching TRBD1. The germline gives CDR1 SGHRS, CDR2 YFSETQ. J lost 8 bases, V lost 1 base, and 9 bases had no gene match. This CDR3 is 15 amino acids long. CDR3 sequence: CASSLSAGGLDEQFF. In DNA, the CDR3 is TGCGCCAGCAGCTTGAGCGCAGGGGGATTAGATGAGCAGTTCTTC.

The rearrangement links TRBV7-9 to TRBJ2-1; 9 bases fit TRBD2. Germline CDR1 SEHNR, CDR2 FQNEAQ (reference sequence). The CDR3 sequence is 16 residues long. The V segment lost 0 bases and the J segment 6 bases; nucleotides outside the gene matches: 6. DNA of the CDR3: TGTGCCAGCAGCTTAGCGGCGGGGGGGCCGGGCAATGAGCAGTTCTTC. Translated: CASSLAAGGPGNEQFF.

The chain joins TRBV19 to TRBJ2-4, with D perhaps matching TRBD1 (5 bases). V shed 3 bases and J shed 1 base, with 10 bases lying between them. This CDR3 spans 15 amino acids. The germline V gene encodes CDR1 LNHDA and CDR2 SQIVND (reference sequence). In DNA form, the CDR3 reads TGTGCCAGTAGTATGCAGGGTCTTGCCAAAAACATTCAGTACTTC. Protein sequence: CASSMQGLAKNIQYF.

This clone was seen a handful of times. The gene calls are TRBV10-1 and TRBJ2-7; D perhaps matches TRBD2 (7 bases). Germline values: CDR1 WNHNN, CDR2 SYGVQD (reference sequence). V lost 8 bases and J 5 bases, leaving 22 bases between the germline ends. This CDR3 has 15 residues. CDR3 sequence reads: CASLRGGEFVNEQYF. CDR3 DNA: TGCGCCAGCTTAAGAGGGGGGGAATTCGTCAACGAGCAGTACTTC.

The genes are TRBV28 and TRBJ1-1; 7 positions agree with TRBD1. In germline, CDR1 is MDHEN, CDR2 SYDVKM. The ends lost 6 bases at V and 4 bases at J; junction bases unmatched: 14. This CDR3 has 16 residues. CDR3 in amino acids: CASSPWAEGAGTEAFF. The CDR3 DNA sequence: TGTGCCAGCAGCCCTTGGGCGGAGGGGGCAGGCACTGAAGCTTTCTTT.

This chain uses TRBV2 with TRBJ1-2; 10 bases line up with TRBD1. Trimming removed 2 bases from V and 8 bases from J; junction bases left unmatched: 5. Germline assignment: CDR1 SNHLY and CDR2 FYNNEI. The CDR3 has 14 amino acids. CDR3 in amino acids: CASSERQGAVGYTF. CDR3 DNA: TGTGCCAGCAGTGAAAGACAGGGGGCGGTAGGCTACACCTTC.

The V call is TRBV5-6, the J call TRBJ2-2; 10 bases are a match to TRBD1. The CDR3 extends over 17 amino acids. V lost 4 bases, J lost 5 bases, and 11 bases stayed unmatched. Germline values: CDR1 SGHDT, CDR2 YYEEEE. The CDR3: CASSRGTGAPGTGELFF. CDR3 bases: TGTGCCAGCAGCCGCGGGACAGGGGCCCCGGGTACCGGGGAGCTGTTTTTT.

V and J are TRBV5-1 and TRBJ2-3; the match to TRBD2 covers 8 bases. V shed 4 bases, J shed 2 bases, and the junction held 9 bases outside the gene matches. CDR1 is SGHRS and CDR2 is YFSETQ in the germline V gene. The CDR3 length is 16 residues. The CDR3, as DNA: TGCGCCAGCAGCCGAGGGGCGGGGGGTACCACAGATACGCAGTATTTT. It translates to CASSRGAGGTTDTQYF.

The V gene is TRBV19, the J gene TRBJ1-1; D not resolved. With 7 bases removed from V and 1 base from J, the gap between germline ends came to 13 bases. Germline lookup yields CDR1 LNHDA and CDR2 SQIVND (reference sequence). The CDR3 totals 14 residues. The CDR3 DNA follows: TGTGCCAGTACGCGTGCCAGGCAGAACACTGAAGCTTTCTTT. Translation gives CASTRARQNTEAFF. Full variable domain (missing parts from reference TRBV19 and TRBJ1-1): DGGITQSPKYLFRKEGQNVTLSCEQNLNHDAMYWYRQDPGQGLRLIYYSQIVNDFQKGDIAEGYSVSREKKESFPLTVTSAQKNPTAFYLCASTRARQNTEAFFGQGTRLTVV.

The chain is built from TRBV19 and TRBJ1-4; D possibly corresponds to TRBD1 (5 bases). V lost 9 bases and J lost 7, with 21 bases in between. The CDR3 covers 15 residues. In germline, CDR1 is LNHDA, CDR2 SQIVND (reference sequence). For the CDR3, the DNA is TGTGCCAGCTTAAGCCCGACAGTGGGTGGTGAAAAACTGTTTTTT. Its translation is CASLSPTVGGEKLFF.

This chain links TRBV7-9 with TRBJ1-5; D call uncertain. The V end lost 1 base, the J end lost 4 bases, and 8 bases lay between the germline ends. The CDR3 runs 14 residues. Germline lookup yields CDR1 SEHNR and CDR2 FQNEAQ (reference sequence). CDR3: CASSLDGLNQPQHF. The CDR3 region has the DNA TGTGCCAGCAGCTTAGATGGGCTAAATCAGCCCCAGCATTTT.

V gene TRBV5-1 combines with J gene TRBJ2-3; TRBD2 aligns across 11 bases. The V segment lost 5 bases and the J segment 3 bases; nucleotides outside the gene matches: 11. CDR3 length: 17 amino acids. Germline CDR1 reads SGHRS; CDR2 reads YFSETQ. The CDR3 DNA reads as TGCGCCAGCAGTCTAATCTCTAGCGGGGGGCTAACAGATACGCAGTATTTT. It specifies CASSLISSGGLTDTQYF.

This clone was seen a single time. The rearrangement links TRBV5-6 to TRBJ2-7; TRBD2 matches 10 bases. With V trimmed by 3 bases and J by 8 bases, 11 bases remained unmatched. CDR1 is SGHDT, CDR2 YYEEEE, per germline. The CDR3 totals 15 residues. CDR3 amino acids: CASSWGASGGSKQYF. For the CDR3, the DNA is TGTGCCAGCAGCTGGGGCGCTAGCGGGGGTTCCAAGCAGTACTTC.

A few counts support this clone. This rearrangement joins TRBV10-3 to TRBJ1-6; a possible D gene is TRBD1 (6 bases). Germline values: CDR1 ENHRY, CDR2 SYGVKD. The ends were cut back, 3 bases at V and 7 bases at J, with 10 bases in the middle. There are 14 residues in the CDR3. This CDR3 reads CAISDNRENSPLHF. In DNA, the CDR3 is TGTGCCATCAGTGATAACAGGGAAAATTCACCCCTCCACTTT.

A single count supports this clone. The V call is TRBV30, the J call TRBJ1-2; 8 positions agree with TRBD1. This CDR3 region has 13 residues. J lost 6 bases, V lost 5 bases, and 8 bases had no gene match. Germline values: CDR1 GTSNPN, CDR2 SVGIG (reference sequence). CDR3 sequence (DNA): TGTGCCTGGCAGTCGGGCAGGGGGCATGGCTACACCTTC. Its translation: CAWQSGRGHGYTF.

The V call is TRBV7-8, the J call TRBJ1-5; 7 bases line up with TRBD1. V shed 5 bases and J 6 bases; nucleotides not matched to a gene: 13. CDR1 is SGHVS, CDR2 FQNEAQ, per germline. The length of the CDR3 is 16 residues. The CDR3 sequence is CASSPRQGRASQPQHF. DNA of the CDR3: TGTGCCAGCAGCCCCCGACAGGGAAGAGCTAGTCAGCCCCAGCATTTT.

The DNA of the CDR3 is TGTGCCAGCAGTTTTAGCGGGGGCCTGATCAGTGAGCAGTTCTTC. Protein: CASSFSGGLISEQFF. V and J are TRBV6-5 and TRBJ2-1, with TRBD2 matching over 9 bases. From germline, CDR1 is MNHEY and CDR2 SVGAGI. The CDR3 loop spans 15 amino acids. J was trimmed by 9 bases and V by 4 bases; bases with no gene match: 10.

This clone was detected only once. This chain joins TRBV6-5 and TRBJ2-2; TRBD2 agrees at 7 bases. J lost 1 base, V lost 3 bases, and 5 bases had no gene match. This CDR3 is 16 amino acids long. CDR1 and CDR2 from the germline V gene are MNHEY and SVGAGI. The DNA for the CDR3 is TGTGCCAGCAGTTATACGGAGCGGGGGAACACCGGGGAGCTGTTTTTT. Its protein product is CASSYTERGNTGELFF.

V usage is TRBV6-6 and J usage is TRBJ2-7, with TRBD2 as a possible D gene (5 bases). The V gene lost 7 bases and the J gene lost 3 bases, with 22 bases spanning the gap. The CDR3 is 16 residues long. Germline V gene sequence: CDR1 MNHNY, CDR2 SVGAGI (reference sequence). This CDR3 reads CASNPTMVVRGYEQYF. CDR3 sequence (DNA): TGTGCCAGCAACCCGACGATGGTAGTTCGGGGCTACGAGCAGTACTTC.

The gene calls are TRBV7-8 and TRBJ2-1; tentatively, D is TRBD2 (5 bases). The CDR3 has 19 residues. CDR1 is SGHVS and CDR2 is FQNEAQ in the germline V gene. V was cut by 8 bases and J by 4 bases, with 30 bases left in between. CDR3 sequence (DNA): TGTGCCAGCTATTCGAGGGCCTTCATTAAGTCGGCCCCATACAATGAGCAGTTCTTC. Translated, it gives CASYSRAFIKSAPYNEQFF.

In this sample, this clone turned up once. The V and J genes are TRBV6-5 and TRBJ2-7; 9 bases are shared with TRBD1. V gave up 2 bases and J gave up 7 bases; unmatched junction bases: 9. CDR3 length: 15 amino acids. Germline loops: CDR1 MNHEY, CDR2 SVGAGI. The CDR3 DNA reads TGTGCCAGCAGTTACACGTACAGGGGGCTGGGTGAGCAGTACTTC. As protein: CASSYTYRGLGEQYF.

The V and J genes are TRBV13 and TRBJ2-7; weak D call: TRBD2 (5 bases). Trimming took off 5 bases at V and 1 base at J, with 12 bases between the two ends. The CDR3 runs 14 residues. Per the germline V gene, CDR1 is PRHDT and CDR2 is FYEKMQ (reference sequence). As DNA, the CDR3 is TGTGCCAGCAGCCCCGGGGTGATTTCCTACGAGCAGTACTTC. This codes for CASSPGVISYEQYF.

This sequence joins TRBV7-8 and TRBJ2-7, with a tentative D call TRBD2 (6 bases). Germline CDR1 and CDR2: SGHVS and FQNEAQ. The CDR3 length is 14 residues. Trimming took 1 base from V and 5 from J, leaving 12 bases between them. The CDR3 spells CASSLGGEHDEQYF. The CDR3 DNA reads TGTGCCAGCAGCTTAGGGGGGGAGCACGACGAGCAGTACTTC.

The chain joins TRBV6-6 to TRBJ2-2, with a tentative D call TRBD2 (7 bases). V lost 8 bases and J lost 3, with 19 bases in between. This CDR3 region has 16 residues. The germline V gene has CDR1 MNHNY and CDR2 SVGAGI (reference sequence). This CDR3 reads CASVPTTGGDTGELFF. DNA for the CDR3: TGTGCCAGCGTACCAACCACGGGGGGCGACACCGGGGAGCTGTTTTTT.

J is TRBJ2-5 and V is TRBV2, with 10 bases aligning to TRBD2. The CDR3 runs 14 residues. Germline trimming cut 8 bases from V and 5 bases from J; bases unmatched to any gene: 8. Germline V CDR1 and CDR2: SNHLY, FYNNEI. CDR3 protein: CASPGLASTETQYF. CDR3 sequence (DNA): TGTGCCAGCCCGGGACTAGCGAGCACGGAGACCCAGTACTTC. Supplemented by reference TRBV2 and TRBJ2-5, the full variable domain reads EPEVTQTPSHQVTQMGQEVILRCVPISNHLYFYWYRQILGQKVEFLVSFYNNEISEKSEIFDDQFSVERPDGSNFTLKIRSTKLEDSAMYFCASPGLASTETQYFGPGTRLLVL.